The 13 T cell receptor beta chains below were found in one sample sequenced in a study of STAT5B mutations in CD4+ large granular lymphocyte leukemia. Assay used: immunoSEQ multiplex PCR; TCRdb lists only in-frame clones, some missing. The sample has 31,000 or so clones; 76% are singletons. The specimen was CD4+ T cells from blood buffy coats. The receptors here all came from a human donor in good health.

Only a few counts were recorded for this clone. The chain employs TRBV6-5 and TRBJ1-2; 7 nucleotides align to TRBD1. CDR1 is MNHEY, CDR2 SVGAGI, per germline. After removal of 7 bases from V and 2 bases from J, the junction contained 4 bases not matched to a gene. The CDR3 loop spans 13 amino acids. For the CDR3, the DNA is TGTGCCAGCACCCCGACAGGGAACTATGGCTACACCTTC. It specifies CASTPTGNYGYTF.

V and J are TRBV27 and TRBJ2-1; 13 positions match TRBD2. This CDR3 is built from 16 residues. The V gene end was trimmed by 5 bases and the J gene end by 9 bases; junction bases not matched to a gene: 10. From germline, CDR1 is MNHEY and CDR2 SMNVEV (reference sequence). As DNA, the CDR3 is TGTGCCAGCAGTGTCCGCCGGACTAGCGGGGGTTCTGAGCAGTTCTTC. This gives the protein CASSVRRTSGGSEQFF.

V is TRBV10-3 and J is TRBJ2-6; the match to TRBD1 covers 9 bases. The J segment lost 2 bases and the V segment lost 6 bases, leaving 5 bases of the junction unmatched. Looked up from germline, CDR1 is ENHRY and CDR2 is SYGVKD. The CDR3 covers 16 residues. Written as DNA, the CDR3 is TGTGCCATCAGACCGGGACAGGGAACTGGGGCCAACGTCCTGACTTTC. The encoded protein is CAIRPGQGTGANVLTF.

The chain links TRBV6-1 to TRBJ1-1, with D perhaps matching TRBD1 (5 bases). The CDR3 sequence is 17 residues long. V gave up 2 bases and J gave up 2 bases, with 18 bases separating them. Germline V gives CDR1 MNHNS, CDR2 SASEGT. CDR3 DNA: TGTGCCAGCAGTGAATCATGGGGGGGTGGCGGTAACACTGAAGCTTTCTTT. Its translation is CASSESWGGGGNTEAFF.

This clone was counted a few times. This rearrangement joins TRBV23-1 to TRBJ1-1, with D perhaps TRBD1 (6 bases). TRBV23-1 is flagged as an ORF with uncertain function. V lost 4 bases and J 2 bases, leaving 17 bases between the germline ends. The CDR3 runs 16 residues. CDR3 loop: CASSPLGGQPNTEAFF. Here the CDR3 DNA reads TGCGCCAGCAGTCCATTGGGAGGACAGCCCAACACTGAAGCTTTCTTT.

The chain combines TRBV27 with TRBJ1-5; a possible D gene is TRBD1 (5 bases). Trimming took 6 bases from V and 3 from J, leaving 12 bases between them. This CDR3 spans 14 amino acids. Germline values: CDR1 MNHEY, CDR2 SMNVEV (reference sequence). The CDR3 loop is CASRGVYDNQPQHF. CDR3 DNA sequence: TGTGCCAGCAGGGGGGTGTATGACAATCAGCCCCAGCATTTT.

The chain carries TRBV18 and TRBJ2-3, with D unresolved. There are 14 residues in the CDR3. Germline CDR1 is KGHSH and CDR2 is LQKENI. Trimming removed 1 base at V and 0 bases at J, with 5 bases between. CDR3 nucleotide sequence: TGTGCCAGCTCACCACTATCTAGCACAGATACGCAGTATTTT. Protein: CASSPLSSTDTQYF.

The chain employs TRBV19 and TRBJ2-7; 9 bases agree with TRBD2. Germline-derived CDR1 and CDR2 are LNHDA and SQIVND (reference sequence). The length of the CDR3 is 14 residues. V shed 5 bases, J shed 5 bases, and the junction held 7 bases outside the gene matches. Here the CDR3 DNA reads TGTGCCAGTAGTCCGGCGGGAGGGCCCCACGAGCAGTACTTC. It specifies CASSPAGGPHEQYF.

The J gene is TRBJ1-1, the V gene TRBV10-3, with 8 bases matching TRBD1. This CDR3 is 17 amino acids long. Germline values: CDR1 ENHRY, CDR2 SYGVKD. Trimming at V came to 4 bases and at J to 3 bases, leaving 13 bases not matched to a gene. The CDR3 spells CAISATTGAVGDTEAFF. The CDR3 DNA sequence: TGTGCCATCAGTGCCACGACAGGGGCCGTAGGGGACACTGAAGCTTTCTTT.

The genes are TRBV28 and TRBJ1-2, with 7 bases lining up with TRBD1. Germline-derived CDR1 and CDR2 are MDHEN and SYDVKM. CDR3 size: 14 residues. The V and J ends lost 2 bases and 4 bases, in that order; junction bases with no gene match: 4. CDR3 sequence: CASSLAGTAYGYTF. The CDR3 bases are TGTGCCAGCAGTTTAGCCGGGACAGCCTATGGCTACACCTTC.

This clone was observed a handful of times. The rearrangement uses TRBV5-1 and TRBJ1-1; D is uncertain. Germline-derived CDR1 and CDR2 are SGHRS and YFSETQ. CDR3 length equals 13 residues. The V and J ends lost 4 bases and 7 bases respectively, with 14 bases between them. Here the CDR3 DNA reads TGCGCCAGCAGCGCGACCGTCGATGGTGAAGCTTTCTTT. Translation gives CASSATVDGEAFF.

The rearrangement links TRBV6-5 to TRBJ1-5; 9 bases line up with TRBD1. V shed 0 bases, J shed 7 bases, and the junction held 4 bases outside the gene matches. The CDR3 extends over 15 amino acids. Germline CDR1 and CDR2: MNHEY and SVGAGI. CDR3: CASSYSRTGEQPQHF. CDR3 sequence (DNA): TGTGCCAGCAGTTACTCCCGGACAGGGGAACAGCCCCAGCATTTT.

The chain uses TRBV5-6 and TRBJ1-2, with no clear D. The V gene lost 1 base and the J gene lost 4 bases, with 11 bases spanning the gap. In germline, CDR1 is SGHDT, CDR2 YYEEEE. The CDR3 extends over 14 amino acids. The CDR3 DNA is TGTGCCAGCAGCTTGCGGTCCTTGGGCTATGGCTACACCTTC. This codes for CASSLRSLGYGYTF.